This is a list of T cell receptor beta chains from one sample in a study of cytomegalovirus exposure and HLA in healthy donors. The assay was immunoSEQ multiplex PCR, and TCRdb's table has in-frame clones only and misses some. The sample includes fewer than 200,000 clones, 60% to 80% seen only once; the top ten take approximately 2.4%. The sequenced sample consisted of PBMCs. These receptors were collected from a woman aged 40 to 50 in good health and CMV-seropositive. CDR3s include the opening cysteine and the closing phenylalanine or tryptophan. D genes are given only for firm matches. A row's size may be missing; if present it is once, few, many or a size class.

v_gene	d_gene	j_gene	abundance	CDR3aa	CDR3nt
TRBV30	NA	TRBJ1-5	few	CAWSAREGQPQHF	TGTGCCTGGAGCGCCAGGGAGGGTCAGCCCCAGCATTTT
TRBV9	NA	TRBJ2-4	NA	CASSVDGRSVDIQYF	TGTGCCAGCAGCGTCGACGGCAGGTCGGTCGACATTCAGTACTTC
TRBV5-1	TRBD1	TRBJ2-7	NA	CASSQQMGQGTEQYF	TGCGCCAGCAGTCAACAAATGGGACAGGGGACCGAGCAGTACTTC
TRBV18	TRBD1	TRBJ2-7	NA	CASSPGTGRSDSYEQYF	TGTGCCAGCTCACCCGGGACAGGGAGATCCGACTCCTACGAGCAGTACTTC
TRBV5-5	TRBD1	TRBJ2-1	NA	CASSLVGDSYNEQFF	TGTGCCAGCAGCTTGGTAGGGGACAGCTACAATGAGCAGTTCTTC
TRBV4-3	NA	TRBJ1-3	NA	CASSFTGLVGNTIYF	TGCGCCAGCAGCTTCACAGGGTTAGTAGGAAACACCATATATTTT
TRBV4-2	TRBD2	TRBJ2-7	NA	CARAGLAVYEQYF	TGTGCCAGGGCGGGACTAGCGGTCTACGAGCAGTACTTC
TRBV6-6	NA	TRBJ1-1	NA	CASSYGRDTWEAFF	TGTGCCAGCAGTTACGGACGGGATACCTGGGAAGCTTTCTTT
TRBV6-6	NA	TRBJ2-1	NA	CASRYIQGDEQFF	TGTGCCAGCAGGTACATCCAGGGCGATGAGCAGTTCTTC
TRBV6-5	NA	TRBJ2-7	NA	CASSYGRGPYEQYF	TGTGCCAGCAGTTACGGCAGGGGTCCCTACGAGCAGTACTTC
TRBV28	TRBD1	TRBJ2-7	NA	CASSLGQGAIEQYF	TGTGCCAGCAGTTTGGGACAGGGGGCAATCGAGCAGTACTTC
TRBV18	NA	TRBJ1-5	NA	CASSPGLSNQPQHF	TGTGCCAGCTCCCCAGGCCTTAGCAATCAGCCCCAGCATTTT
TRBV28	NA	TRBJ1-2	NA	CASSLMGAGGYTF	TGTGCCAGCAGTTTAATGGGGGCAGGCGGCTACACCTTC
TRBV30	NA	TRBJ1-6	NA	CAGGGELTLHF	TGTGCCGGGGGGGGCGAGTTGACCCTCCACTTT
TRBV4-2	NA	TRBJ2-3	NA	CASSQERDSTDTQYF	TGTGCCAGCAGCCAAGAGCGGGATAGCACAGATACGCAGTATTTT
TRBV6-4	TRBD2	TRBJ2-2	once	CASSELAGYTGELFF	TGTGCCAGCAGTGAACTAGCGGGCTACACCGGGGAGCTGTTTTTT
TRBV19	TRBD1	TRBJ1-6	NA	CAGGQGGTYNSPLHF	TGTGCCGGAGGACAGGGTGGAACCTATAATTCACCCCTCCACTTT
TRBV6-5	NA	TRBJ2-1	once	CASSYSDRDNEQFF	TGTGCCAGCAGTTACTCGGACAGAGACAATGAGCAGTTCTTC
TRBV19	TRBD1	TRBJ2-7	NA	CASSSRQGLKSYEQYF	TGTGCCAGTAGTTCGCGACAGGGTCTTAAGTCCTACGAGCAGTACTTC
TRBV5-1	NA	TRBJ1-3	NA	CASSPGGVSGNTIYF	TGCGCCAGCAGCCCTGGCGGGGTCTCTGGAAACACCATATATTTT
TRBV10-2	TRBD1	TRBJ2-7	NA	CASRSGTGVYEQYF	TGCGCCAGCAGATCCGGAACAGGGGTGTACGAGCAGTACTTC
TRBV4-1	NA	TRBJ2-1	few	CASSQGPKLNEQFF	TGCGCCAGCAGCCAAGGCCCGAAGCTCAATGAGCAGTTCTTC
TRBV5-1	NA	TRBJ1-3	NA	CASSFEGELASGNTIYF	TGCGCCAGCAGCTTCGAGGGAGAATTAGCTTCTGGAAACACCATATATTTT
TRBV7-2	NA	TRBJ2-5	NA	CASSLDGGSFQETQYF	TGTGCCAGCAGCTTAGACGGCGGAAGTTTCCAAGAGACCCAGTACTTC
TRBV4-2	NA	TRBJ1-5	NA	CASSQDSLQVLRPQHF	TGTGCCAGCAGCCAAGATAGCCTACAGGTTCTCCGGCCCCAGCATTTT
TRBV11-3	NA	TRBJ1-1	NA	CASSLASNTEAFF	TGTGCCAGCAGCTTGGCCAGTAACACTGAAGCTTTCTTT
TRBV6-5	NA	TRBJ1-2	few	CASSYSRTQSYGYTF	TGTGCCAGCAGTTACTCGAGGACACAAAGCTATGGCTACACCTTC
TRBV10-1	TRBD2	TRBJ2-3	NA	CASSVSGVGDTQYF	TGCGCCAGCAGTGTGAGCGGGGTTGGGGATACGCAGTATTTT
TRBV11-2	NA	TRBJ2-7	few	CASSLGSGEQYF	TGTGCCAGCAGCTTAGGCTCAGGGGAGCAGTACTTC
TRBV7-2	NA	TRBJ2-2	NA	CASSSPRSVLNTGELFF	TGTGCCAGCAGCTCACCTAGAAGCGTACTGAACACCGGGGAGCTGTTTTTT
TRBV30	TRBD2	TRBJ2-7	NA	CAWSVRSGRAVQYF	TGTGCCTGGAGTGTACGAAGCGGGAGGGCCGTGCAGTACTTC
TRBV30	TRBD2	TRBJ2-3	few	CAWRSLWAGEVHTQYF	TGTGCCTGGAGATCCTTATGGGCGGGAGAGGTCCATACGCAGTATTTT
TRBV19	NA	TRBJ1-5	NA	CAPVSNQPQHF	TGTGCCCCGGTTAGCAATCAGCCCCAGCATTTT
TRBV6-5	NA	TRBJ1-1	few	CASSSGQWTEAFF	TGTGCCAGCAGTTCCGGACAGTGGACTGAAGCTTTCTTT
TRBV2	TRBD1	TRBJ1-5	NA	CASSEGQGRNSNQPQHF	TGTGCCAGCAGTGAAGGACAGGGAAGGAATAGCAATCAGCCCCAGCATTTT
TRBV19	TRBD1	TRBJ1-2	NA	CASSLTGVSGYTF	TGTGCCAGTAGTCTAACAGGGGTTAGTGGCTACACCTTC
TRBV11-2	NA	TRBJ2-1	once	CASSLLRGDQGNEQFF	TGTGCCAGCAGCCTCCTACGGGGGGATCAGGGGAATGAGCAGTTCTTC
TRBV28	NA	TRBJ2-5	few	CASRQDQETQYF	TGTGCCAGCAGACAGGACCAAGAGACCCAGTACTTC
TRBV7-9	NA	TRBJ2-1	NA	CSSSAQEEWLGNEQFF	TGTTCCAGCAGCGCCCAGGAGGAGTGGCTAGGAAATGAGCAGTTCTTC
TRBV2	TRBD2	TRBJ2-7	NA	CASSPHLTSGSYEQYF	TGTGCCAGCAGTCCACACCTGACTAGCGGTTCCTACGAGCAGTACTTC
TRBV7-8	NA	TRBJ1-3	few	CASRAEGGNTIYF	TGTGCCAGCAGGGCAGAGGGTGGAAACACCATATATTTT
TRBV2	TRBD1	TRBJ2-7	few	CASSPGTGSGQYF	TGTGCCAGCAGTCCCGGGACAGGGAGCGGGCAGTACTTC